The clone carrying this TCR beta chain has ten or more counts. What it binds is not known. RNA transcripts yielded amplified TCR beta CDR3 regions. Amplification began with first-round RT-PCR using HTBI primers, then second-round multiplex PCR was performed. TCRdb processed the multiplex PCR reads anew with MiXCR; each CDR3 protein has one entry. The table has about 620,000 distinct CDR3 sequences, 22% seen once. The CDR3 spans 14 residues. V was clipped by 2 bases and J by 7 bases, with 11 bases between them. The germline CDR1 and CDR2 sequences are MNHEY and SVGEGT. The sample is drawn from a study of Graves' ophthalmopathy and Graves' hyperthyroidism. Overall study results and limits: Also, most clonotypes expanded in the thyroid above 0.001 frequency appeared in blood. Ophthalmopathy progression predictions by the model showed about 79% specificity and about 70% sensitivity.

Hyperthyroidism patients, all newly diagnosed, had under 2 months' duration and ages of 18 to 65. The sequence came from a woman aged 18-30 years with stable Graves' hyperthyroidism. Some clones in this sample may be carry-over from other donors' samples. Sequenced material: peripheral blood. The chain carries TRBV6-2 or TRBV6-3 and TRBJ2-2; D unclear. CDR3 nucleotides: TGTGCCAGCAGTTACCGTTCCTGGAGCGGGGAGCTGTTTTTT. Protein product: CASSYRSWSGELFF.